The present TCR beta chain was sequenced within a study of human T cells and chemical hapten exposure. Looking at the study overall: TCR yields differed between samples (mainly from small differences in pooled library volume). Study results and limitations: Donors' alopecia may make their immune response differ from healthy people's. Relative to controls, expanded TCRs formed significantly more large CDR3 similarity clusters. Patch test score rose with PT1 expanded TCR count, significant at thresholds 8, 16 and 32, not 4.

The time point: patch test 3, about 24 weeks after DPC sensitization. Described treatment: therapeutic diphenylcyclopropenone sensitization with weekly scalp DPC. TCRdb passed the RACE reads through MiXCR, listing each CDR3 protein once. The data show 82,000 or so distinct CDR3 sequences, with 10% to 15% seen just once and roughly 6% held by the top ten. With regard to this clonotype: Its antigen remains unidentified.

V lost 2 bases to trimming and J lost 4 bases, with 8 bases between them. Looked up from germline, CDR1 is SNHLY and CDR2 is FYNNEI. The CDR3 length is 13 residues. The chain recombines TRBV2 with TRBJ1-1; a weak D match, TRBD1 (5 bases). The source of this sequence is a woman aged 45-65 years with alopecia areata. Some clones in this sample may be carry-over from other donors' samples. Source: whole blood, taken in connection with sensitization to the hapten diphenylcyclopropenone (DPC). The CDR3 coding sequence is TGTGCCAGCAGTGAACTGGGGACCACTGAAGCTTTCTTT. Its protein product is CASSELGTTEAFF. Full variable domain (remainder filled in from reference TRBV2 and TRBJ1-1): EPEVTQTPSHQVTQMGQEVILRCVPISNHLYFYWYRQILGQKVEFLVSFYNNEISEKSEIFDDQFSVERPDGSNFTLKIRSTKLEDSAMYFCASSELGTTEAFFGQGTRLTVV.